This record looks at one T cell receptor (beta chain) sequence and its context. Trimming stripped 4 bases from V and 1 base from J, with 8 bases between. In germline, CDR1 is LGHNA, CDR2 YNFKEQ. The CDR3 has 14 residues. In the authors' workflow: Counts of nucleated cells, estimated from reference gene primer amplification, were obtained. Profiled with immunoSEQ multiplex PCR; TCRdb holds only in-frame clones, not every one. That table gives V, J and clone size, and the DNA gave D and trimming. This sample has around 130,000 clones, with roughly 90% found just once. This entry is derived from a study of blood T cell repertoires in COVID-19. About the research overall: From the United States, Italy and Spain came samples of acute and convalescent COVID-19. In each case, the material was cDNA or gDNA derived from T cells, B-cell-depleted T cells, or PBMCs.

The specimen sequenced was peripheral blood. The TCR sequence derives from a man in his sixties or seventies with active COVID-19. The gene calls are TRBV4-2 and TRBJ2-4, with D possibly being TRBD2 (5 bases). CDR3 in amino acids: CASSPRGAKNIQYF. The CDR3 DNA reads as TGTGCCAGCAGCCCGAGAGGGGCCAAAAACATTCAGTACTTC.